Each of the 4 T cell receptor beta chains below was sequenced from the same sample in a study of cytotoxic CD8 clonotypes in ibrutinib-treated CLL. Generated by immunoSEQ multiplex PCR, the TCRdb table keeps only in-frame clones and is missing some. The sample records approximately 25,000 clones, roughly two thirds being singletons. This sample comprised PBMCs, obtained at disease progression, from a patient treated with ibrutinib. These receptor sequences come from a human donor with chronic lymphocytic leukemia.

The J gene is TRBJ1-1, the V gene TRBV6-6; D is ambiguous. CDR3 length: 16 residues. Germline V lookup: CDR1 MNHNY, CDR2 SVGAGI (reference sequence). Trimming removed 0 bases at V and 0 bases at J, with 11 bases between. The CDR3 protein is CASSYSSPVMNTEAFF. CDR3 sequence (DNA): TGTGCCAGCAGTTACTCGTCTCCGGTTATGAACACTGAAGCTTTCTTT.

The CDR3 DNA reads TGTGCCAGCAATCCGACAGGGGGTATTTCCTACGAGCAGTACTTC. Protein: CASNPTGGISYEQYF. V usage is TRBV2 and J usage is TRBJ2-7, with TRBD1 matching 9 bases. The CDR3 consists of 15 residues. Germline V gives CDR1 SNHLY, CDR2 FYNNEI. The ends lost 7 bases at V and 1 base at J; junction bases unmatched: 8. The variable domain in full, completed from reference TRBV2 and TRBJ2-7, reads EPEVTQTPSHQVTQMGQEVILRCVPISNHLYFYWYRQILGQKVEFLVSFYNNEISEKSEIFDDQFSVERPDGSNFTLKIRSTKLEDSAMYFCASNPTGGISYEQYFGPGTRLTVT.

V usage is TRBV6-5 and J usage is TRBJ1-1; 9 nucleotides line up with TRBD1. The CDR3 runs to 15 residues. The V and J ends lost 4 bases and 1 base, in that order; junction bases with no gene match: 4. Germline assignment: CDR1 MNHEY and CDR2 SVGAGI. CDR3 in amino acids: CASSLGTGQNTEAFF. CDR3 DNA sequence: TGTGCCAGCAGTTTGGGGACAGGGCAGAACACTGAAGCTTTCTTT.

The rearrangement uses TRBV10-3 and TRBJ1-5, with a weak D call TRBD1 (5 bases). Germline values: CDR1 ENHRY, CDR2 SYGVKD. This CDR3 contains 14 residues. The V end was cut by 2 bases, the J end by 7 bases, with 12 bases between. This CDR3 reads CAISEASGGQPQHF. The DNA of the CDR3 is TGTGCCATCAGTGAGGCTTCGGGGGGGCAGCCCCAGCATTTT.